One sample yielded the 29 T cell receptor beta chains listed below, sequenced in a study of beta chain features in type 1 diabetes. cDNA synthesis used the whole RNA isolate, giving expressed TCRB sequences. Some clones are missing from TCRdb's copy, which holds only in-frame ones; the method was immunoSEQ multiplex PCR. The sample lists roughly 240,000 clones, about 70% occurring once. Source material: naive CD4+ T cells from blood. These receptors came from a man aged 25-45 years in good health.

In its sample, this clone was seen a few times. The J gene is TRBJ2-3, the V gene TRBV29-1; no clear D gene. Trimming removed 4 bases at V and 4 bases at J, with 9 bases between. CDR3 length equals 12 residues. The germline gives CDR1 SQVTM, CDR2 ANQGSEA. CDR3 sequence: CSVVLSADTQYF. The CDR3 region has the DNA TGCAGCGTTGTTTTGAGTGCAGATACGCAGTATTTT.

This clone has only a few counts. The chain has TRBV15 and TRBJ2-5, with 11 bases matching TRBD2. The trim removed 5 bases at V and 1 base at J, leaving 3 bases unmatched. The germline CDR1 and CDR2 sequences are LNHNV and YYDKDF (reference sequence). The CDR3 totals 15 residues. CDR3 bases: TGTGCCACCAGCCTGGGGACTAGCGGCCAAGAGACCCAGTACTTC. It is translated as CATSLGTSGQETQYF.

The gene calls are TRBV14 and TRBJ2-3; D gene uncertain. Germline loops: CDR1 SGHDN, CDR2 FVKESK. V lost 4 bases and J 8 bases, leaving 7 bases between the germline ends. The CDR3 covers 11 residues. The CDR3 nucleotides are TGTGCCAGCAGCCTCTCGGGTACGCAGTATTTT. The encoded protein is CASSLSGTQYF. Full variable domain (rest looked up from reference TRBV14 and TRBJ2-3): EAGVTQFPSHSVIEKGQTVTLRCDPISGHDNLYWYRRVMGKEIKFLLHFVKESKQDESGMPNNRFLAERTGGTYSTLKVQPAELEDSGVYFCASSLSGTQYFGPGTRLTVL.

A single count supports this clone. The rearrangement links TRBV11-2 to TRBJ2-5, with TRBD2 matching 11 bases. This CDR3 is 16 amino acids long. V was pared by 5 bases and J by 2 bases, with 7 bases of the junction left unmatched. Germline CDR1 SGHAT, CDR2 FQNNGV. This CDR3 is CASSPPGLAAQETQYF. CDR3 bases: TGTGCCAGCAGCCCCCCGGGACTAGCGGCGCAAGAGACCCAGTACTTC.

The chain links TRBV6-5 to TRBJ1-1, with D tentatively TRBD1 (6 bases). Per the germline V gene, CDR1 is MNHEY and CDR2 is SVGAGI. This CDR3 has 14 amino acids. Trimming left V 6 bases short and J 4 bases short, with 15 bases between. The CDR3 sequence is CASSRGGAGTEAFF. The DNA of the CDR3 is TGTGCCAGCAGCCGTGGGGGCGCGGGCACTGAAGCTTTCTTT.

The chain combines TRBV10-3 with TRBJ1-1; 7 bases are a match to TRBD1. Germline CDR1 reads ENHRY; CDR2 reads SYGVKD. The V segment lost 6 bases and the J segment 5 bases; nucleotides outside the gene matches: 9. The CDR3 runs 14 residues. Here the CDR3 DNA reads TGTGCCATCAGCTGGACAGGTCGGGAAACTGAAGCTTTCTTT. This sequence encodes CAISWTGRETEAFF.

The chain links TRBV29-1 to TRBJ2-1; the D is unclear. The CDR3 sequence is 14 residues long. Germline CDR1 SQVTM, CDR2 ANQGSEA. Trimming took 7 bases from V and 1 from J, leaving 14 bases between them. As DNA, the CDR3 is TGCAGCGCAGCCGGACGGCTTTCCTACAATGAGCAGTTCTTC. Translation gives CSAAGRLSYNEQFF.

The chain carries TRBV29-1 and TRBJ1-1; 7 nucleotides line up with TRBD1. V lost 7 bases, J lost 4 bases, and 6 bases stayed unmatched. This CDR3 spans 12 amino acids. CDR1 is SQVTM and CDR2 is ANQGSEA in the germline V gene. Here the CDR3 reads CSASGTVTEAFF. The CDR3 DNA reads as TGCAGCGCCTCCGGGACAGTCACTGAAGCTTTCTTT.

J is TRBJ2-1 and V is TRBV28; TRBD2 agrees at 12 bases. Looked up from germline, CDR1 is MDHEN and CDR2 is SYDVKM. The J segment lost 9 bases and the V segment lost 10 bases, leaving 7 bases of the junction unmatched. CDR3 size: 13 residues. CDR3 DNA sequence: TGTGCCACCCGGACTAGCGGGATCGGTGAGCAGTTCTTC. Protein sequence: CATRTSGIGEQFF.

The CDR3 reads CASSYGSYNEQFF. CDR3 in DNA: TGTGCCAGCAGTTACGGGAGCTACAATGAGCAGTTCTTC. The gene calls are TRBV14 and TRBJ2-1; tentatively, D is TRBD2 (6 bases). Trimming pared 6 bases from V and 3 bases from J, leaving 9 bases between. The CDR3 extends over 13 amino acids. The germline V gene encodes CDR1 SGHDN and CDR2 FVKESK.

This chain uses TRBV29-1 with TRBJ1-1; tentatively, D is TRBD1 (6 bases). This CDR3 comprises 13 residues. Germline assignment: CDR1 SQVTM and CDR2 ANQGSEA. The V end was cut by 4 bases, the J end by 5 bases, with 14 bases between. The CDR3 DNA reads TGCAGCGTTGTTACAGGGAGAGGTACTGAAGCTTTCTTT. Translation: CSVVTGRGTEAFF.

The V and J genes are TRBV7-2 and TRBJ2-7, with 9 bases lining up with TRBD1. Unmatched junction bases numbered 0, after V lost 1 base and J lost 2 bases. The germline gives CDR1 SGHTA, CDR2 FQGNSA. This CDR3 has 14 amino acids. The CDR3 sequence is CASSLGQGAYEQYF. In DNA, the CDR3 is TGTGCCAGCAGCTTAGGACAGGGGGCCTACGAGCAGTACTTC.

The chain has TRBV9 and TRBJ2-2; D tentatively fits TRBD1 or TRBD2 (7 bases each). Deletions cut 3 bases from V and 5 bases from J, with 14 bases between. Germline CDR1 and CDR2: SGDLS and YYNGEE. This CDR3 contains 15 residues. In DNA, the CDR3 is TGTGCCAGCAGCGCCCACAGGGGAGGGACCGGGGAGCTGTTTTTT. Its translation: CASSAHRGGTGELFF.

J is TRBJ2-7 and V is TRBV29-1, with TRBD2 identical over 10 bases. This CDR3 has 13 amino acids. The junction had 7 bases not matched to a gene; V was cut back by 7 bases and J by 4 bases. Germline V lookup: CDR1 SQVTM, CDR2 ANQGSEA. The CDR3 DNA reads TGCAGCGCAGTTCCTAGCGGGAGTTACGAGCAGTACTTC. Protein: CSAVPSGSYEQYF.

The chain employs TRBV30 and TRBJ2-7; possibly TRBD1 for D (6 bases). Germline V gene sequence: CDR1 GTSNPN, CDR2 SVGIG (reference sequence). The V and J ends lost 3 bases and 4 bases respectively, with 13 bases between them. The CDR3 has 13 amino acids. DNA for the CDR3: TGTGCCTGGAGGCCCCCCGACAGGTACGAGCAGTACTTC. Encoded protein: CAWRPPDRYEQYF. The full variable domain, completed using reference TRBV30 and TRBJ2-7, is SQTIHQWPATLVQPVGSPLSLECTVEGTSNPNLYWYRQAAGRGLQLLFYSVGIGQISSEVPQNLSASRPQDRQFILSSKKLLLSDSGFYLCAWRPPDRYEQYFGPGTRLTVT.

The chain carries TRBV30 and TRBJ1-2; maybe TRBD1 (6 bases). Trimming took off 7 bases at V and 1 base at J, with 13 bases between the two ends. CDR1 GTSNPN and CDR2 SVGIG come from the germline V gene (reference sequence). This CDR3 spans 13 amino acids. CDR3 in amino acids: CAFGTPVNYGYTF. CDR3 DNA: TGTGCCTTTGGGACACCCGTTAACTATGGCTACACCTTC.

The chain employs TRBV7-9 and TRBJ2-3; 10 bases line up with TRBD1. Germline loops: CDR1 SEHNR, CDR2 FQNEAQ (reference sequence). This CDR3 is 14 amino acids long. V lost 4 bases to trimming and J lost 7 bases; unmatched junction nucleotides: 5. The DNA for the CDR3 is TGTGCCAGCAGCTCGGACAGGGGGTCAAATACGCAGTATTTT. Translation gives CASSSDRGSNTQYF.

CDR3 sequence reads: CSVQVAESTDTQYF. The CDR3 DNA reads as TGCAGCGTTCAAGTTGCCGAAAGCACAGATACGCAGTATTTT. The chain links TRBV29-1 to TRBJ2-3; D gene unclear. The V and J ends lost 5 bases and 0 bases respectively, with 12 bases between them. CDR3 length: 14 amino acids. Germline V gene lookup returns CDR1 SQVTM and CDR2 ANQGSEA.

This clone was counted a few times. In nucleotides, the CDR3 is TGTGCCTGGAGGGGCGACACCTCCTACAATGAGCAGTTCTTC. It specifies CAWRGDTSYNEQFF. The V and J genes are TRBV30 and TRBJ2-1, with D hard to call. CDR3 size: 14 residues. From germline, CDR1 is GTSNPN and CDR2 SVGIG (reference sequence). V dropped 3 bases and J dropped 0 bases, with 9 bases sitting between them.

This clone was detected a few times. The chain combines TRBV5-1 with TRBJ2-3, with D possibly matching TRBD1 (5 bases). The CDR3 spans 16 residues. V dropped 0 bases and J dropped 0 bases, with 11 bases sitting between them. Germline V lookup: CDR1 SGHRS, CDR2 YFSETQ. The CDR3 protein is CASSLEGQGSTDTQYF. The CDR3 bases are TGCGCCAGCAGCTTGGAAGGGCAGGGTAGCACAGATACGCAGTATTTT.

The chain links TRBV18 to TRBJ2-1; 9 bases match TRBD2. This CDR3 has 14 residues. Germline V CDR1 and CDR2: KGHSH, LQKENI. V lost 2 bases and J lost 7; bases outside the gene matches: 3. The chain's CDR3 is CASSPGLAGNEQFF. CDR3 sequence (DNA): TGTGCCAGCTCACCAGGGCTAGCGGGAAATGAGCAGTTCTTC.

V is TRBV7-2 and J is TRBJ2-5; D could derive from TRBD1 or TRBD2 (5 bases each). CDR1 is SGHTA and CDR2 is FQGNSA in the germline V gene. Trimming left V 6 bases short and J 5 bases short, with 13 bases between. This CDR3 is 13 amino acids long. CDR3 nucleotides: TGTGCCAGCAGGGGGGATCCTCCCGAGACCCAGTACTTC. It is translated as CASRGDPPETQYF.

This clone was recorded a few times. The V gene is TRBV7-2, the J gene TRBJ2-6, with D perhaps being TRBD1 or TRBD2 (7 bases each). Germline lookup yields CDR1 SGHTA and CDR2 FQGNSA. Trimming left V 7 bases short and J 2 bases short, with 12 bases between. The CDR3 extends over 15 amino acids. This chain's CDR3 is CASTQGGPGANVLTF. The CDR3 DNA reads as TGTGCCAGCACCCAGGGGGGGCCTGGGGCCAACGTCCTGACTTTC.

This clone has just one count. The chain employs TRBV9 and TRBJ1-3, with TRBD1 matching 8 bases. The CDR3 sequence is 14 residues long. V was clipped by 3 bases and J by 4 bases; unmatched bases: 3. The V gene's germline CDR1 is SGDLS and CDR2 YYNGEE. The CDR3 loop reads CASSADRAGNTIYF. The DNA for the CDR3 is TGTGCCAGCAGCGCGGACAGGGCCGGAAACACCATATATTTT. Full variable domain (rest looked up from reference TRBV9 and TRBJ1-3): DSGVTQTPKHLITATGQRVTLRCSPRSGDLSVYWYQQSLDQGLQFLIQYYNGEERAKGNILERFSAQQFPDLHSELNLSSLELGDSALYFCASSADRAGNTIYFGEGSWLTVV.

The chain links TRBV7-6 to TRBJ1-1; the D is unclear. Germline values: CDR1 SGHVS, CDR2 FNYEAQ. The V gene lost 6 bases and the J gene lost 0 bases, with 17 bases spanning the gap. The CDR3 has 16 residues. The CDR3 region is CASRTFDGAMNTEAFF. CDR3 sequence (DNA): TGTGCCAGCAGAACGTTTGACGGCGCCATGAACACTGAAGCTTTCTTT.

The rearrangement uses TRBV5-1 and TRBJ2-1, with 9 bases aligning to TRBD1. The V and J ends lost 3 bases and 8 bases, in that order; junction bases with no gene match: 6. Germline V lookup: CDR1 SGHRS, CDR2 YFSETQ. This CDR3 region has 14 residues. In DNA form, the CDR3 reads TGCGCCAGCAGCTGGGGACAGGGAGGGGATGAGCAGTTCTTC. Residues: CASSWGQGGDEQFF.

The chain is built from TRBV6-5 and TRBJ2-1; tentatively, D is TRBD1 (6 bases). This CDR3 is built from 14 residues. The V gene lost 2 bases and the J gene lost 4 bases, with 9 bases spanning the gap. Per germline, CDR1 MNHEY and CDR2 SVGAGI. CDR3 sequence reads: CASSYGTLYNEQFF. In DNA form, the CDR3 reads TGTGCCAGCAGTTACGGGACACTGTACAATGAGCAGTTCTTC.

This clone was counted only a few times. CDR3 protein: CSVEATSGANNEQFF. The CDR3 DNA reads as TGCAGCGTTGAAGCGACTAGCGGGGCCAACAATGAGCAGTTCTTC. This rearrangement joins TRBV29-1 to TRBJ2-1; 11 bases align to TRBD2. V shed 1 base, J shed 5 bases, and the junction held 4 bases outside the gene matches. CDR3 length: 15 residues. CDR1 and CDR2 from the germline V gene are SQVTM and ANQGSEA.

The chain has TRBV7-2 and TRBJ2-5; D assignment may be TRBD1 or TRBD2 (5 bases each). Germline-derived CDR1 and CDR2 are SGHTA and FQGNSA. V shed 2 bases and J shed 2 bases, with 15 bases lying between them. The CDR3 spans 16 residues. The CDR3 bases are TGTGCCAGCAGCTTAAACCAGGGACGAGGACAAGAGACCCAGTACTTC. It encodes CASSLNQGRGQETQYF.